One sample yielded the 14 T cell receptor beta chains listed below, sequenced in a study of blood T cell repertoires in COVID-19. Some clones are missing from TCRdb's copy, which holds only in-frame ones; the method was immunoSEQ multiplex PCR. Here the sample spans under 30,000 clones, around 87% being singletons. What was sequenced was peripheral blood. Source of these receptors: a human donor with active COVID-19. The donor label of this sample is uncertain.

The chain recombines TRBV6-6 with TRBJ2-3; 7 bases are a match to TRBD2. The V gene's germline CDR1 is MNHNY and CDR2 SVGAGI (reference sequence). The CDR3 has 16 residues. V shed 2 bases and J 4 bases; nucleotides not matched to a gene: 9. The CDR3: CASSYGGGGIADTQYF. CDR3 DNA: TGTGCCAGCAGTTACGGCGGCGGGGGTATCGCAGATACGCAGTATTTT.

V usage is TRBV19 and J usage is TRBJ2-7; D is possibly TRBD1 (5 bases). The CDR3 has 13 amino acids. V was pared by 8 bases and J by 6 bases, with 17 bases between. Germline V gives CDR1 LNHDA, CDR2 SQIVND (reference sequence). This CDR3 reads CASCQGASGEQYF. CDR3 bases: TGTGCCAGTTGCCAGGGTGCGAGTGGCGAGCAGTACTTC.

The CDR3 nucleotides are TGCGCCAGCAGCGTAACAGGGACTAAGGCAGATACGCAGTATTTT. Its protein is CASSVTGTKADTQYF. The gene calls are TRBV5-1 and TRBJ2-3; tentative D call: TRBD2 (7 bases). Trimming stripped 4 bases from V and 4 bases from J, with 16 bases between. The CDR3 is 15 amino acids. Germline V gene sequence: CDR1 SGHRS, CDR2 YFSETQ.

This chain joins TRBV11-3 and TRBJ2-3; no reliable D call. The CDR3 length is 11 residues. The V gene's germline CDR1 is SGHNT and CDR2 YENEEA. Trimming took off 3 bases at V and 5 bases at J, with 3 bases between the two ends. The CDR3 here is CASSFVDTQYF. The CDR3 nucleotides read TGTGCCAGCAGCTTCGTAGATACGCAGTATTTT.

The V call is TRBV5-6, the J call TRBJ1-6; maybe TRBD1 (6 bases). Trimming left V 2 bases short and J 6 bases short, with 18 bases between. This CDR3 is 17 amino acids long. Looked up from germline, CDR1 is SGHDT and CDR2 is YYEEEE. The DNA for the CDR3 is TGTGCCAGCAGCTTTTTAGGGGGACGTGTTGGTAATTCACCCCTCCACTTT. This codes for CASSFLGGRVGNSPLHF.

The chain links TRBV6-6 to TRBJ2-1, with unresolved D. The CDR3 has 11 residues. CDR1 and CDR2 (germline): MNHNY, SVGAGI (reference sequence). The germline V and J ends were trimmed by 6 bases and 8 bases, with 8 bases remaining between them. The CDR3 here is CASSPQYEQFF. In DNA, the CDR3 is TGTGCCAGCAGCCCCCAGTATGAGCAGTTCTTC.

CDR3 in DNA: TGTGCCAGCGAGGTTAGGGACAGGGACTATGGCTACACCTTC. Protein sequence: CASEVRDRDYGYTF. The chain has TRBV2 and TRBJ1-2; 9 positions match TRBD1. V shed 8 bases, J shed 3 bases, and the junction held 7 bases outside the gene matches. CDR3 size: 14 residues. Germline assignment: CDR1 SNHLY and CDR2 FYNNEI.

J is TRBJ2-5 and V is TRBV11-3, with a tentative D call TRBD1 (6 bases). The CDR3 covers 13 residues. CDR1 is SGHNT, CDR2 YENEEA, per germline. V was pared by 1 base and J by 9 bases, with 12 bases between. The CDR3 bases are TGTGCCAGCAGCTTAGGGCGAGGGGGAGCCCAGTACTTC. Encoded protein: CASSLGRGGAQYF.

The rearrangement joins TRBV10-1 to TRBJ2-1; 12 bases fit TRBD2. The germline V gene has CDR1 WNHNN and CDR2 SYGVQD (reference sequence). V was clipped by 8 bases and J by 0 bases; unmatched bases: 17. There are 20 residues in the CDR3. This chain's CDR3 is CASQLRVTSGSYHSYNEQFF. The CDR3 DNA follows: TGCGCCAGCCAGCTAAGGGTGACTAGCGGGAGTTACCACTCCTACAATGAGCAGTTCTTC.

V and J are TRBV3-1 (or the pseudogene TRBV3-2) and TRBJ2-1; D is ambiguous. This CDR3 has 14 residues. Between the trimmed V and J ends, which lost 1 base and 13 bases, there was a span of 17 bases. Looked up from germline, CDR1 is LGHDT and CDR2 is YNNKEL (reference sequence). In DNA, the CDR3 is TGTGCCAGCAGCCAAGGTCGGTCCCCCGGTGAACAGTTCTTC. This gives the protein CASSQGRSPGEQFF.

This clone came up once. The V and J genes are TRBV7-2 and TRBJ2-7; D unclear. Germline lookup yields CDR1 SGHTA and CDR2 FQGNSA. The V end was cut by 5 bases, the J end by 2 bases, with 4 bases between. This CDR3 comprises 11 residues. CDR3 in amino acids: CASSPAYEQYF. The CDR3 DNA is TGTGCCAGCAGCCCCGCCTACGAGCAGTACTTC.

This clone has a single count. The chain links TRBV6-4 to TRBJ2-1; 7 bases fit TRBD2. Trimming removed 0 bases from V and 15 bases from J; junction bases left unmatched: 5. Per germline, CDR1 MRHNA and CDR2 SNTAGT. The CDR3 consists of 12 residues. As DNA, the CDR3 is TGTGCCAGCAGTGACTCAGCGGGGAGGTTGTTCTTC. Translated: CASSDSAGRLFF.

This sequence joins TRBV4-2 and TRBJ1-2; weak D call: TRBD1 (6 bases). Germline CDR1 reads LGHNA; CDR2 reads YNFKEQ. Trimming cost V 1 base and J 4 bases, with 16 bases left between them. The CDR3 totals 16 residues. The CDR3 DNA reads as TGTGCCAGCAGCCAAGGCCCAGGGGCTTTATCCTATGGCTACACCTTC. It codes for CASSQGPGALSYGYTF.

The rearrangement joins TRBV9 to TRBJ2-1; 8 nucleotides agree with TRBD1. Germline V CDR1 and CDR2: SGDLS, YYNGEE. The CDR3 runs to 14 residues. V shed 0 bases, J shed 7 bases, and the junction held 3 bases outside the gene matches. The CDR3 sequence: CASSVDRTGNEQFF. Here the CDR3 DNA reads TGTGCCAGCAGCGTAGACCGGACAGGGAATGAGCAGTTCTTC.